The 7 T cell receptor beta chains below come from one sample, sequenced in a study of T cell responses to AZD1222 COVID-19 vaccine (dated by TCRdb to the early 2020s). The sample's time point, from its label and the paper: baseline before first vaccination. Library method: the immunoSEQ multiplex PCR assay. Held by TCRdb, this immuneACCESS table contains in-frame sequences only and omits some clones. Under half of the omission traces to an unresolved V gene where checked; the cause of the rest is unknown. In this sample the table shows 200,000 or so clones, 90% to 95% of which occur a single time. Roughly 8.4% of the sample belongs to the ten largest clones. The source was peripheral blood, collected on day 0 of AZD1222 vaccination. These receptors were obtained from an adult in good health.

The chain uses TRBV3-1 (or the pseudogene TRBV3-2) and TRBJ2-1; TRBD2 agrees at 11 bases. This CDR3 spans 15 amino acids. Losses at the gene ends were 4 bases for V and 6 bases for J; bases not matched to a gene: 5. The V gene's germline CDR1 is LGHDT and CDR2 YNNKEL (reference sequence). The chain's CDR3 is CASSPGLAVGNEQFF. The CDR3 bases are TGTGCCAGCAGCCCGGGACTAGCGGTTGGCAATGAGCAGTTCTTC.

This clone has more than one count but fewer than ten. V usage is TRBV27 and J usage is TRBJ2-7, with TRBD2 identical over 9 bases. V was clipped by 5 bases and J by 2 bases; unmatched bases: 7. The CDR3 is made up of 15 amino acids. The V gene's germline CDR1 is MNHEY and CDR2 SMNVEV (reference sequence). In nucleotides, the CDR3 is TGTGCCAGCAGTCTAAAGACTAGCGGTGCCTACGAGCAGTACTTC. This encodes CASSLKTSGAYEQYF.

CDR3 protein: CASSQVRDQPQHF. The CDR3 DNA reads TGTGCCAGCAGCCAAGTCAGGGATCAGCCCCAGCATTTT. This sequence joins TRBV3-1 (or the pseudogene TRBV3-2) and TRBJ1-5; tentative D call: TRBD1 (5 bases). V shed 1 base and J shed 5 bases, with 6 bases lying between them. Germline V CDR1 and CDR2: LGHDT, YNNKEL (reference sequence). This CDR3 is built from 13 residues.

The chain uses TRBV19 and TRBJ2-5, with D perhaps TRBD2 (6 bases). Germline lookup yields CDR1 LNHDA and CDR2 SQIVND (reference sequence). With 3 bases removed from V and 4 bases from J, the gap between germline ends came to 12 bases. The CDR3 is 14 residues long. The CDR3 sequence: CASSITRGGETQYF. As DNA, the CDR3 is TGTGCCAGTAGTATTACCCGGGGAGGAGAGACCCAGTACTTC.

The chain carries TRBV18 and TRBJ1-1, with TRBD1 as a possible D gene (6 bases). Germline-derived CDR1 and CDR2 are KGHSH and LQKENI. V was clipped by 2 bases and J by 8 bases, with 15 bases between them. The CDR3 consists of 14 residues. CDR3 protein: CASSPNAGVGEAFF. CDR3 sequence (DNA): TGTGCCAGCTCACCAAACGCAGGGGTTGGGGAAGCTTTCTTT.

The V call is TRBV23-1, the J call TRBJ2-5; TRBD1 aligns across 11 bases. TRBV23-1 falls under the ORF class, with uncertain function. The CDR3 totals 17 residues. V was clipped by 0 bases and J by 5 bases; unmatched bases: 8. CDR3 loop: CASSQSRGQGVVETQYF. CDR3 nucleotide sequence: TGCGCCAGCAGTCAATCGCGGGGACAGGGGGTTGTGGAGACCCAGTACTTC.

J is TRBJ1-3 and V is TRBV7-9; D may be TRBD1 (5 bases). V lost 6 bases and J 0 bases, leaving 18 bases between the germline ends. CDR1 is SEHNR and CDR2 is FQNEAQ in the germline V gene (reference sequence). The CDR3 spans 17 residues. CDR3 protein: CASRPYGGTSSGNTIYF. DNA of the CDR3: TGTGCCAGCAGACCGTACGGGGGGACGAGCTCTGGAAACACCATATATTTT.